This TCR beta chain was recovered during a study of blood T cell repertoires in COVID-19. Study as a whole: Donors in the United States, Italy and Spain gave samples during acute or convalescent COVID-19. Sources were T cells, B-cell-depleted T cells, or PBMCs; the material itself was cDNA or gDNA.

Per the authors' pipeline: Estimates of nucleated cell counts were drawn from the amplification of reference gene primers. Profiled with immunoSEQ multiplex PCR; TCRdb holds only in-frame clones, not every one. The DNA was the basis for D and trimming; V, J and clone size are from that table. This table has approximately 93,000 clones, 75% to 85% appearing once. By its share, this clone is large. The length of the CDR3 is 13 residues. Trimming shortened V by 6 bases and J by 7 bases, and 13 bases separated the two germline ends. Per the germline V gene, CDR1 is LNHDA and CDR2 is SQIVND (reference sequence).

Sequencing input: peripheral blood. The sequence was obtained from a woman older than 75 with acute or convalescent COVID-19. The chain combines TRBV19 with TRBJ1-5; D not resolved. DNA of the CDR3: TGTGCCAGTAGCCCGGGTCAACGACAGCCCCAGCATTTT. Translated, it gives CASSPGQRQPQHF.